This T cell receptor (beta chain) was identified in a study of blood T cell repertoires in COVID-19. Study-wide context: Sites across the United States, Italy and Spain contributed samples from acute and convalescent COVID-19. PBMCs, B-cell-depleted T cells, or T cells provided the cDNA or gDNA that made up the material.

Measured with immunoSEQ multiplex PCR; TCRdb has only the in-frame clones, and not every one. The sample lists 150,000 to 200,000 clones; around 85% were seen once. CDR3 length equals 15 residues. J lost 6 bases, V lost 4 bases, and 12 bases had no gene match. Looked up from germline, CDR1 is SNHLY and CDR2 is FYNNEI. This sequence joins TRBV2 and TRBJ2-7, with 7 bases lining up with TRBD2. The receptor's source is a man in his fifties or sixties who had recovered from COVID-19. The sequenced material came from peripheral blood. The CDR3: CASSVKGGNEAEQYF. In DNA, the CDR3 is TGTGCCAGCAGTGTTAAGGGAGGGAACGAGGCCGAGCAGTACTTC. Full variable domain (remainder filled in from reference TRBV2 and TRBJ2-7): EPEVTQTPSHQVTQMGQEVILRCVPISNHLYFYWYRQILGQKVEFLVSFYNNEISEKSEIFDDQFSVERPDGSNFTLKIRSTKLEDSAMYFCASSVKGGNEAEQYFGPGTRLTVT.